What follows are 3 T cell receptor beta chains derived from one specimen sequenced in a study of response to subunit inactivated influenza vaccine (dated by TCRdb to about 2018). Library preparation was by RT-PCR. The instrument given in TCRdb is Illumina HiSeq 2500. The public reads were reanalyzed by TCRdb: fastp trimming at Q25, MiXCR alignment, in-frame beta chains only. Records with the same CDR3 protein are collapsed into one entry carrying the most frequent genes and DNA. The sample has around 790,000 distinct CDR3 sequences on record, 20% to 25% of them singletons. Clones ranked in the top ten supply 10% to 13% of the sample. The specimen comprised PBMCs from blood, sampled roughly 5 days after vaccination. Receptors were obtained from a man aged 50-60 years who received an inactivated influenza vaccine. Donor details come from another sample of the same person, matched by shared clones.

The rearrangement links TRBV29-1 to TRBJ2-7; TRBD2 matches 8 bases. This CDR3 has 15 residues. Trimming took 3 bases from V and 2 from J; bases not matched to a gene: 9. Germline V lookup: CDR1 SQVTM, CDR2 ANQGSEA. DNA of the CDR3: TGCAGCGTTGAGCGTCTAGCGGGCCGAACCTACGAGCAGTACTTC. Its protein product is CSVERLAGRTYEQYF.

This clonotype was counted once. This sequence joins TRBV9 and TRBJ2-7; 7 nucleotides align to TRBD1. V shed 3 bases, J shed 3 bases, and the junction held 9 bases outside the gene matches. CDR3 length equals 15 residues. Germline assignment: CDR1 SGDLS and CDR2 YYNGEE. In DNA form, the CDR3 reads TGTGCCAGCAGCGGGGAAGACAGGGCGGACTACGAGCAGTACTTC. Protein product: CASSGEDRADYEQYF.

This clonotype was detected a few times. V is TRBV7-2 and J is TRBJ1-2, with 7 positions matching TRBD1. CDR1 and CDR2 from the germline V gene are SGHTA and FQGNSA. The V gene end was trimmed by 3 bases and the J gene end by 3 bases; junction bases not matched to a gene: 7. The CDR3 is 15 residues long. CDR3 nucleotide sequence: TGTGCCAGCAGCTTTGTCCAGGGGGGGCACTATGGCTACACCTTC. Translating gives CASSFVQGGHYGYTF.